This T cell receptor (beta chain) was captured in a study of T cell responses to AZD1222 COVID-19 vaccine. Study observations and caveats: Sampled repertoires all dated from after the peak T cell response.

Only in-frame clones appear in the TCRdb table, and some are missing; sequencing was by immunoSEQ multiplex PCR. The sample consists of 75,000 to 90,000 clones, roughly 90% of them appearing once. Between the trimmed V and J ends, which lost 0 bases and 7 bases, there was a span of 23 bases. CDR1 and CDR2 (germline): SGHRS, YFSETQ. The CDR3 covers 17 residues. This clone was observed a few times. Its antigen is not known. The chain is built from TRBV5-1 and TRBJ2-7; the D call may be TRBD1 or TRBD2 (5 bases each). The origin of this receptor is an adult who received the AZD1222 COVID-19 vaccine. This specimen was peripheral blood, taken 28 days after the second AZD1222 dose. CDR3 sequence reads: CASSLGGYPISEGEQYF. CDR3 DNA sequence: TGCGCCAGCAGCTTGGGAGGCTACCCCATTAGCGAGGGGGAGCAGTACTTC.